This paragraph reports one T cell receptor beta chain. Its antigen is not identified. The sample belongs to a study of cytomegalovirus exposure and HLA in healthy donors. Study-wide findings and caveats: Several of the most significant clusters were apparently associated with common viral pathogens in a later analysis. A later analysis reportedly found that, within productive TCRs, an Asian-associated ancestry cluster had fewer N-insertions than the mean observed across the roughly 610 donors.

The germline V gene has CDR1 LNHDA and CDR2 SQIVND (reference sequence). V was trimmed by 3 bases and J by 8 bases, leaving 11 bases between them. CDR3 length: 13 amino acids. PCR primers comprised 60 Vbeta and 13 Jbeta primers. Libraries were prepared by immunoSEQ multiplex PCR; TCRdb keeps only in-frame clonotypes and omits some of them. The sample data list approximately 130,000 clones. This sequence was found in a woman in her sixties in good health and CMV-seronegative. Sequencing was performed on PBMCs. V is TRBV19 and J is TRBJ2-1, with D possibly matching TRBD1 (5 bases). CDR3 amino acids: CASSMGLVDEQFF. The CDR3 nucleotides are TGTGCCAGTAGTATGGGGCTAGTCGATGAGCAGTTCTTC. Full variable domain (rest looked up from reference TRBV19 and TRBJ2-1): DGGITQSPKYLFRKEGQNVTLSCEQNLNHDAMYWYRQDPGQGLRLIYYSQIVNDFQKGDIAEGYSVSREKKESFPLTVTSAQKNPTAFYLCASSMGLVDEQFFGPGTRLTVL.